The T cell receptor beta chain described here comes from a study of T cell repertoires in cytomegalovirus infection. Background on the study: Public TCR beta signatures marked donors with CMV infection and the matching HLA. Findings of the study overall: Cumulated frequencies of public TCR beta families served to identify carriers of CMV plus the relevant HLA. The ex vivo response was dominated by HLA-C-restricted CMV-specific TCR beta clonotypes.

One entry per CDR3 protein results from TCRdb running MiXCR on the reads. The sample carries 300,000 or so distinct CDR3 sequences, around 10% recorded once. Trimming cost V 5 bases and J 6 bases; bases outside gene matches: 8. Germline CDR1 reads SEHNR; CDR2 reads FQNEAQ (reference sequence). The CDR3 length is 15 residues. This clonotype showed up many times. Its antigen is unknown. This chain uses TRBV7-9 with TRBJ2-2; TRBD1 agrees at 8 bases. The TCR sequence derives from a human donor in good health (CMV status not recorded). Some clones in this sample may be carry-over from other donors' samples. Sequenced input: PBMCs. As DNA, the CDR3 is TGTGCCAGCAGCATAGGACAGGGTCCGGCCGGGGAGCTGTTTTTT. Its protein is CASSIGQGPAGELFF.